This T cell receptor beta chain was identified in a study of shared clonotypes between healthy human individuals. This clone was seen repeatedly, ten times or more. Each cell subset's genomic DNA was divided evenly among several immunoSEQ plates. TCRdb's table, derived via immunoSEQ multiplex PCR, lists solely in-frame clones and lacks some. The sample holds 550,000 to 600,000 clones, around 76% seen once. The sequence came from a woman in her forties in good health. Some clones in this sample may be carry-over from other donors' samples. The sample comprised PBMCs.

The CDR3 here is CASRPPRGLAGETQYF. CDR3 nucleotides: TGTGCCAGCAGGCCGCCTAGGGGACTAGCGGGAGAGACCCAGTACTTC. The chain carries TRBV27 and TRBJ2-5, with 12 bases that match TRBD2. Germline loops: CDR1 MNHEY, CDR2 SMNVEV (reference sequence). This CDR3 spans 16 amino acids. Unmatched junction bases numbered 9, after V lost 6 bases and J lost 4 bases.